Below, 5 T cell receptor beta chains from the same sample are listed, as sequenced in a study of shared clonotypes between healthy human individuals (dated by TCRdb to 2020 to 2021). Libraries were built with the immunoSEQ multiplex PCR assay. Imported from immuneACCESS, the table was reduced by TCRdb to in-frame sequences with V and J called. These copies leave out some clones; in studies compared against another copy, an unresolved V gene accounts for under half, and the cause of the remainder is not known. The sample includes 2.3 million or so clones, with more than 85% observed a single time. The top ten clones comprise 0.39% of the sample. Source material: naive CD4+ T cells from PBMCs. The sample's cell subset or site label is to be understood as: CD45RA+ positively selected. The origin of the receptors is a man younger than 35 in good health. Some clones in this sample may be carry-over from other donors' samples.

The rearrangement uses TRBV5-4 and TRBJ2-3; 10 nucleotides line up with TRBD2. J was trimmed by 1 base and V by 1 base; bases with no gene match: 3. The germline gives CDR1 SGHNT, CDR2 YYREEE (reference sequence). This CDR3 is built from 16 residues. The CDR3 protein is CASSLWTSGRTDTQYF. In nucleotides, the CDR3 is TGTGCCAGCAGCTTGTGGACTAGCGGCCGCACAGATACGCAGTATTTT.

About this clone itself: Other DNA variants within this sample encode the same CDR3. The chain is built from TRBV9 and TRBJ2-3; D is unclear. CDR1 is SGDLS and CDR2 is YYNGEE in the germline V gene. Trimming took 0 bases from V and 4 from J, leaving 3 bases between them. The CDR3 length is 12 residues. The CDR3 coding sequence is TGTGCCAGCAGCGTAGTGTCAGATACGCAGTATTTT. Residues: CASSVVSDTQYF.

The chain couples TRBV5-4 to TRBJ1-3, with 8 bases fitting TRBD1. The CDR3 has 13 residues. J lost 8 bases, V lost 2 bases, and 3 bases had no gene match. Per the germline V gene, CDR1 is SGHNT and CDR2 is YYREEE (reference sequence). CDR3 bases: TGTGCCAGCAGCTTCGGACAGGGCGACACCATATATTTT. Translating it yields CASSFGQGDTIYF.

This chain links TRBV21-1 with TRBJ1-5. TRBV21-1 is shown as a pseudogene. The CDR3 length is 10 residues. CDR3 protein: CARGEQPQHF. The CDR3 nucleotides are TGTGCCAGGGGTGAACAGCCCCAGCATTTT.

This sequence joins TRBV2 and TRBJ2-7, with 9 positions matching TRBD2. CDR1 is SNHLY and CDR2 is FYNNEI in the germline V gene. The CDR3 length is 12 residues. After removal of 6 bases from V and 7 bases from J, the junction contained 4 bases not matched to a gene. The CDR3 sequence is CASRREGWEQYF. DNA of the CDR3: TGTGCCAGCAGGCGGGAGGGTTGGGAGCAGTACTTC.